This entry is about one T cell receptor (beta chain). Its target is not known. CDR3 length equals 15 residues. Germline assignment: CDR1 SGHTA and CDR2 FQGNSA. The J segment lost 3 bases and the V segment lost 4 bases, leaving 5 bases of the junction unmatched. This record belongs to a study of CD8+ T cells in alopecia areata. RNA was extracted and reverse transcribed into cDNA as the sequencing template. Sequencing was performed with immunoSEQ multiplex PCR; in TCRdb, only in-frame clones are kept and a portion is missing. This repertoire shows some 130,000 clones, around 60% found once; its top ten account for 5% to 7%. General study findings and limits: Alphabeta T cells residing in normal skin are also sequenced in scalp samples.

This receptor was obtained from a human donor with alopecia areata. The specimen was CD4+ T cells sorted from blood, collected at week 0. The chain has TRBV7-2 and TRBJ2-1; TRBD2 aligns across 8 bases. CDR3 sequence reads: CASSSVAGRYNEQFF. CDR3 bases: TGTGCCAGCAGCTCTGTAGCGGGGCGCTACAATGAGCAGTTCTTC. The variable domain in full, completed from reference TRBV7-2 and TRBJ2-1, reads GAGVSQSPSNKVTEKGKDVELRCDPISGHTALYWYRQSLGQGLEFLIYFQGNSAPDKSGLPSDRFSAERTGGSVSTLTIQRTQQEDSAVYLCASSSVAGRYNEQFFGPGTRLTVL.